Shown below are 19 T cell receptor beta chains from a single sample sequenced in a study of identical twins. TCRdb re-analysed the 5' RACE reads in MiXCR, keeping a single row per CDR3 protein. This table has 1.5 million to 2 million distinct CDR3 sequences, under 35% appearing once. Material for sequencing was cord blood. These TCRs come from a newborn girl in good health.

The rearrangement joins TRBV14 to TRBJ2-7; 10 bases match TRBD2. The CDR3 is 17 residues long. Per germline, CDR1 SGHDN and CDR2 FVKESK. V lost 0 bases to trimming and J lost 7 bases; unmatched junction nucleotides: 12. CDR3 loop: CASSQERGLAGAGEQYF. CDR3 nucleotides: TGTGCCAGCAGCCAAGAAAGAGGGCTAGCGGGAGCAGGTGAGCAGTACTTC.

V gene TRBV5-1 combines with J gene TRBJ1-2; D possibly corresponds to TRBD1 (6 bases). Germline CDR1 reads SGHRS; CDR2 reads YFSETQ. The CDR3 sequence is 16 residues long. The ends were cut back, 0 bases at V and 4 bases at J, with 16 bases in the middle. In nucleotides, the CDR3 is TGCGCCAGCAGCTTGGTAAGGTCAGGGGACCTCTATGGCTACACCTTC. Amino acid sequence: CASSLVRSGDLYGYTF.

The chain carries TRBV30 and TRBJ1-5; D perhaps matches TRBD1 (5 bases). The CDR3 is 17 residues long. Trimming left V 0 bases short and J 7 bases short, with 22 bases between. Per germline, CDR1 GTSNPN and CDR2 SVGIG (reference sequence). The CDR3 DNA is TGTGCCTGGAGTGTACTCGAACAGGAGTGGGGAAGACAGCCCCAGCATTTT. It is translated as CAWSVLEQEWGRQPQHF. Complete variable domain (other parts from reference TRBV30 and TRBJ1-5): SQTIHQWPATLVQPVGSPLSLECTVEGTSNPNLYWYRQAAGRGLQLLFYSVGIGQISSEVPQNLSASRPQDRQFILSSKKLLLSDSGFYLCAWSVLEQEWGRQPQHFGDGTRLSIL.

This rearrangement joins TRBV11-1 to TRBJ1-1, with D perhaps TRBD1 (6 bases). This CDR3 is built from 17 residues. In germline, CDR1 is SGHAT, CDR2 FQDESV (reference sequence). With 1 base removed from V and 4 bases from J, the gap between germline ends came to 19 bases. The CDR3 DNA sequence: TGTGCCAGCAGCTTAGTGGTGTCTTGGGGGGCAGGCACTGAAGCTTTCTTT. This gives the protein CASSLVVSWGAGTEAFF.

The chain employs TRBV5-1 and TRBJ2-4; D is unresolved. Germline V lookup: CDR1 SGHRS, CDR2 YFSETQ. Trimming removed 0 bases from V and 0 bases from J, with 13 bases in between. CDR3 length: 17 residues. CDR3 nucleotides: TGCGCCAGCAGCTTGGACAGTTGGGAATTAGCCAAAAACATTCAGTACTTC. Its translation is CASSLDSWELAKNIQYF.

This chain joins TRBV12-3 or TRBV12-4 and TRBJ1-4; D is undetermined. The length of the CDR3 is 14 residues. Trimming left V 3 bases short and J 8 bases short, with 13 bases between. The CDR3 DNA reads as TGTGCCAGCAGTTTCCGGGGAACGGACGAAAAACTGTTTTTT. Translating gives CASSFRGTDEKLFF.

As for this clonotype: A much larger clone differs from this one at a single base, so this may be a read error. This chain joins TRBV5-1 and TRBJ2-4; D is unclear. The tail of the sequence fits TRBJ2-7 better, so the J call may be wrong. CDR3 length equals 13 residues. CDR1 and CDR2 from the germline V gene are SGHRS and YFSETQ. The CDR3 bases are TGCGCCAGCGGTCCCACAGAGGACCACGAGCAGTACTTC. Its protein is CASGPTEDHEQYF.

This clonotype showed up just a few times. The CDR3 DNA reads as TGTGCCAGCAGTGAAGGGCGGGCGGGGTACAATGAGCAGTTCTTC. Translating it yields CASSEGRAGYNEQFF. V is TRBV2 and J is TRBJ2-1; tentatively, D is TRBD2 (6 bases). The CDR3 extends over 15 amino acids. The germline V gene encodes CDR1 SNHLY and CDR2 FYNNEI. V gave up 1 base and J gave up 4 bases, with 11 bases separating them.

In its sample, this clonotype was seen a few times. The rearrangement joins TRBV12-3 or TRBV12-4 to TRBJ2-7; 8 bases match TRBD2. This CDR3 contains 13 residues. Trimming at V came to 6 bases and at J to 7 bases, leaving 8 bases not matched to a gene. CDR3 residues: CASRSGGVYEQYF. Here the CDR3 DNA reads TGTGCCAGCAGGAGCGGGGGAGTCTATGAGCAGTACTTC.

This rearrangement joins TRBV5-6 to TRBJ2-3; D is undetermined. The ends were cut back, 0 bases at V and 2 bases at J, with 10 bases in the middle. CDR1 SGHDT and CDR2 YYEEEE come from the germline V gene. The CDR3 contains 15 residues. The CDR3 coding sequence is TGTGCCAGCAGCTTGGAGTGGGTATCCACAGATACGCAGTATTTT. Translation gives CASSLEWVSTDTQYF.

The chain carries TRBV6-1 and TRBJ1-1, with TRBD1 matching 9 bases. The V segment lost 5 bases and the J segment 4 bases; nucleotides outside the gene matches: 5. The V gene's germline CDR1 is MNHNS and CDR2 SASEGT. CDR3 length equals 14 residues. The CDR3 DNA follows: TGTGCCAGCAGTAACAGGGGGCTAGGCACTGAAGCTTTCTTT. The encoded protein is CASSNRGLGTEAFF.

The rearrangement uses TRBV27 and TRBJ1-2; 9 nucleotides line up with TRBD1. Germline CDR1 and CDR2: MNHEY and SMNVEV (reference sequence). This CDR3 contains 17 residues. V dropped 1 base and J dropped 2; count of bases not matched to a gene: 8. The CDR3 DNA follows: TGTGCCAGCAGTTTATTACGTCGGGGACAGGGAAACTATGGCTACACCTTC. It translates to CASSLLRRGQGNYGYTF.

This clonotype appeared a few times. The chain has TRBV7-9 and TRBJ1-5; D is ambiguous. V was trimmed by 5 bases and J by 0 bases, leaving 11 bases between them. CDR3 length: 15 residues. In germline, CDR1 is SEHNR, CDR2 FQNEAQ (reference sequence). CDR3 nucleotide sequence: TGTGCCAGCAGCGATCACGATTATAGCAATCAGCCCCAGCATTTT. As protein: CASSDHDYSNQPQHF. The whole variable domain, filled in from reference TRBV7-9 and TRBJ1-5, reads DTGVSQNPRHKITKRGQNVTFRCDPISEHNRLYWYRQTLGQGPEFLTYFQNEAQLEKSRLLSDRFSAERPKGSFSTLEIQRTEQGDSAMYLCASSDHDYSNQPQHFGDGTRLSIL.

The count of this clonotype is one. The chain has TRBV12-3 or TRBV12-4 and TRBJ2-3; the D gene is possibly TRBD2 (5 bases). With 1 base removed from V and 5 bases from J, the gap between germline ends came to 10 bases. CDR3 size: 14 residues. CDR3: CASSLGGYGDTQYF. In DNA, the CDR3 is TGTGCCAGCAGTTTAGGCGGGTATGGAGATACGCAGTATTTT.

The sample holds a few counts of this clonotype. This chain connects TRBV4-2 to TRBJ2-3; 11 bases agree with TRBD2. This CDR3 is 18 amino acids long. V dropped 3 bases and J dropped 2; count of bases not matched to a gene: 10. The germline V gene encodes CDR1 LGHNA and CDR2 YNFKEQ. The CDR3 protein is CASSHEFLAGGLTDTQYF. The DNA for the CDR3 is TGTGCCAGCAGCCATGAATTTCTAGCGGGGGGCCTCACAGATACGCAGTATTTT.

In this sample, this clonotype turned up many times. The CDR3 nucleotides read TGTGCCAGCAGCTTAACGGGGTCGAACGTCCTGACTTTC. The encoded protein is CASSLTGSNVLTF. The chain combines TRBV11-1 with TRBJ2-6; tentative D call: TRBD2 (5 bases). Germline lookup yields CDR1 SGHAT and CDR2 FQDESV (reference sequence). With 2 bases removed from V and 10 bases from J, the gap between germline ends came to 9 bases. The CDR3 extends over 13 amino acids.

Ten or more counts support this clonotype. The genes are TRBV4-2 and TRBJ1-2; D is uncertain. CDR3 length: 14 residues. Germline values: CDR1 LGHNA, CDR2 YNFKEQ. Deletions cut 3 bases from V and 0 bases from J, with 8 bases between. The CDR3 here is CASSQGFANYGYTF. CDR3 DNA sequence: TGTGCCAGCAGCCAGGGGTTCGCTAACTATGGCTACACCTTC.

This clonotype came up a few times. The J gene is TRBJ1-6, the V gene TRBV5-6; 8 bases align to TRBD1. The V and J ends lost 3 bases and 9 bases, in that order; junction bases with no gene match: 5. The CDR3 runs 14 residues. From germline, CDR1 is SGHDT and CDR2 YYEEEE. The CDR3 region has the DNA TGTGCCAGCAGCTCCGGGACAGGTTTTTCACCCCTCCACTTT. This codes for CASSSGTGFSPLHF.

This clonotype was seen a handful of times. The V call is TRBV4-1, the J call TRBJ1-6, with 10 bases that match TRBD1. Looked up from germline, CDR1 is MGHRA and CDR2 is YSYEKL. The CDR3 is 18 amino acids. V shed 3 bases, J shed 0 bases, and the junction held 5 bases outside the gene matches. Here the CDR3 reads CASSQDRGASSYNSPLHF. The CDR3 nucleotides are TGCGCCAGCAGCCAGGACAGGGGGGCGAGCTCCTATAATTCACCCCTCCACTTT.